This T cell receptor (beta chain) was found in a study of blood T cell repertoires in COVID-19. Overall study: The samples span acute and convalescent COVID-19 from the United States, Italy and Spain.

CDR1 and CDR2 (germline): MNHEY, SVGAGI. The CDR3 has 15 amino acids. J lost 4 bases, V lost 5 bases, and 9 bases had no gene match. This table comes from immunoSEQ multiplex PCR, and its TCRdb copy is limited to in-frame clones, with some not included. Counted here are 130,000 or so clones, roughly 86% occurring once; the ten biggest clones make up about an eighth. The origin of this receptor is a woman in her seventies with COVID-19, enrolled during active disease. Specimen: peripheral blood. The chain combines TRBV6-5 with TRBJ2-3; 7 bases agree with TRBD2. DNA of the CDR3: TGTGCCAGCAGTCCAAGCGGGGAGGCGTCAGATACGCAGTATTTT. It translates to CASSPSGEASDTQYF.